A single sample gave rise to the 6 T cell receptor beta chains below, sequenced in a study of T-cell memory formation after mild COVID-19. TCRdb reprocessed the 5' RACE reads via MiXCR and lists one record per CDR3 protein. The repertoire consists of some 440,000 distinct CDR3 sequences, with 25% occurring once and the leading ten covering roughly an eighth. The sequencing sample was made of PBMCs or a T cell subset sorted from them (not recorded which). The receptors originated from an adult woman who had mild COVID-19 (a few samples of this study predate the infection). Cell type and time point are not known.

CDR3: CAWSVPPNFNQPQHF. The CDR3, as DNA: TGTGCCTGGAGTGTACCCCCAAATTTCAATCAGCCCCAGCATTTT. V is TRBV30 and J is TRBJ1-5; D gene ambiguous. CDR1 GTSNPN and CDR2 SVGIG come from the germline V gene (reference sequence). The germline V and J ends were trimmed by 0 bases and 3 bases, with 12 bases remaining between them. CDR3 size: 15 residues.

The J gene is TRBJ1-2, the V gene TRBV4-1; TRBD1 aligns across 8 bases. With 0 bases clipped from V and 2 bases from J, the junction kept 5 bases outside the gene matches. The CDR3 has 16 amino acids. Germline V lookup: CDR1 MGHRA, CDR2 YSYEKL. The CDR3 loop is CASSQEGQVLNYGYTF. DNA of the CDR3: TGCGCCAGCAGCCAAGAGGGACAGGTGCTAAACTATGGCTACACCTTC.

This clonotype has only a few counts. CDR3: CASSQRQGTKNIQYF. In DNA form, the CDR3 reads TGTGCCAGCAGCCAAAGACAGGGCACCAAAAACATTCAGTACTTC. The V call is TRBV7-6, the J call TRBJ2-4; TRBD1 agrees at 7 bases. The junction had 6 bases not matched to a gene; V was cut back by 5 bases and J by 2 bases. The germline V gene has CDR1 SGHVS and CDR2 FNYEAQ. This CDR3 contains 15 residues.

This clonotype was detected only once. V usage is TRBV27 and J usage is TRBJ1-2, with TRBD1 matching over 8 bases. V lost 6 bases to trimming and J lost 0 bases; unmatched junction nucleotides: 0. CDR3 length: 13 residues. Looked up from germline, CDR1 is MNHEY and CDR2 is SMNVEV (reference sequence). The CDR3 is CASRDRANYGYTF. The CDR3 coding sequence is TGTGCCAGCAGGGACAGGGCTAACTATGGCTACACCTTC.

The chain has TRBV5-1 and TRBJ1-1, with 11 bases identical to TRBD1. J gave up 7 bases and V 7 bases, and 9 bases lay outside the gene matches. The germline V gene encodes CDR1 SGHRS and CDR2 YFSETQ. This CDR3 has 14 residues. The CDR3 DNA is TGCGCCAGCGACCCCGGACAGGGGGCTAATGAAGCTTTCTTT. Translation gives CASDPGQGANEAFF.

The CDR3 DNA reads as TGTGCCAGCAGTAAGAGGACTAGCGGGGCCACAGATACGCAGTATTTT. It codes for CASSKRTSGATDTQYF. This chain links TRBV27 with TRBJ2-3; 12 bases fit TRBD2. The CDR3 length is 16 residues. Per the germline V gene, CDR1 is MNHEY and CDR2 is SMNVEV (reference sequence). Trimming cost V 5 bases and J 2 bases; bases outside gene matches: 5.